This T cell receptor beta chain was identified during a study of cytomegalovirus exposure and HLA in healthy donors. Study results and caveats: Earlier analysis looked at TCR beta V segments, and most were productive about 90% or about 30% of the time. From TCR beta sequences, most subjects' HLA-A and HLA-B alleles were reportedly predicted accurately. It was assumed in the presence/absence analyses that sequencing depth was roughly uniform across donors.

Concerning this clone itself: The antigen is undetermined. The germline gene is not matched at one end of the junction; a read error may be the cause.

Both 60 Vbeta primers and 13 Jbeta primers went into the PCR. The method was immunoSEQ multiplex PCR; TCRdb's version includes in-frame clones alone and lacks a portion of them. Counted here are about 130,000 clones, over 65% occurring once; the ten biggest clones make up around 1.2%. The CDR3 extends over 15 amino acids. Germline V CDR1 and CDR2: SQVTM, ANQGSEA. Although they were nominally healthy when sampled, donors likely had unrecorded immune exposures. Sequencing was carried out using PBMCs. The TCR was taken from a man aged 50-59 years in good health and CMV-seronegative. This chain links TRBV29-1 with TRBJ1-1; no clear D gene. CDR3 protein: CSVGVMGDWNAEAFF. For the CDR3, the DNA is TGCAGCGTTGGGGTAATGGGAGATTGGAACGCTGAAGCTTTCTTT.